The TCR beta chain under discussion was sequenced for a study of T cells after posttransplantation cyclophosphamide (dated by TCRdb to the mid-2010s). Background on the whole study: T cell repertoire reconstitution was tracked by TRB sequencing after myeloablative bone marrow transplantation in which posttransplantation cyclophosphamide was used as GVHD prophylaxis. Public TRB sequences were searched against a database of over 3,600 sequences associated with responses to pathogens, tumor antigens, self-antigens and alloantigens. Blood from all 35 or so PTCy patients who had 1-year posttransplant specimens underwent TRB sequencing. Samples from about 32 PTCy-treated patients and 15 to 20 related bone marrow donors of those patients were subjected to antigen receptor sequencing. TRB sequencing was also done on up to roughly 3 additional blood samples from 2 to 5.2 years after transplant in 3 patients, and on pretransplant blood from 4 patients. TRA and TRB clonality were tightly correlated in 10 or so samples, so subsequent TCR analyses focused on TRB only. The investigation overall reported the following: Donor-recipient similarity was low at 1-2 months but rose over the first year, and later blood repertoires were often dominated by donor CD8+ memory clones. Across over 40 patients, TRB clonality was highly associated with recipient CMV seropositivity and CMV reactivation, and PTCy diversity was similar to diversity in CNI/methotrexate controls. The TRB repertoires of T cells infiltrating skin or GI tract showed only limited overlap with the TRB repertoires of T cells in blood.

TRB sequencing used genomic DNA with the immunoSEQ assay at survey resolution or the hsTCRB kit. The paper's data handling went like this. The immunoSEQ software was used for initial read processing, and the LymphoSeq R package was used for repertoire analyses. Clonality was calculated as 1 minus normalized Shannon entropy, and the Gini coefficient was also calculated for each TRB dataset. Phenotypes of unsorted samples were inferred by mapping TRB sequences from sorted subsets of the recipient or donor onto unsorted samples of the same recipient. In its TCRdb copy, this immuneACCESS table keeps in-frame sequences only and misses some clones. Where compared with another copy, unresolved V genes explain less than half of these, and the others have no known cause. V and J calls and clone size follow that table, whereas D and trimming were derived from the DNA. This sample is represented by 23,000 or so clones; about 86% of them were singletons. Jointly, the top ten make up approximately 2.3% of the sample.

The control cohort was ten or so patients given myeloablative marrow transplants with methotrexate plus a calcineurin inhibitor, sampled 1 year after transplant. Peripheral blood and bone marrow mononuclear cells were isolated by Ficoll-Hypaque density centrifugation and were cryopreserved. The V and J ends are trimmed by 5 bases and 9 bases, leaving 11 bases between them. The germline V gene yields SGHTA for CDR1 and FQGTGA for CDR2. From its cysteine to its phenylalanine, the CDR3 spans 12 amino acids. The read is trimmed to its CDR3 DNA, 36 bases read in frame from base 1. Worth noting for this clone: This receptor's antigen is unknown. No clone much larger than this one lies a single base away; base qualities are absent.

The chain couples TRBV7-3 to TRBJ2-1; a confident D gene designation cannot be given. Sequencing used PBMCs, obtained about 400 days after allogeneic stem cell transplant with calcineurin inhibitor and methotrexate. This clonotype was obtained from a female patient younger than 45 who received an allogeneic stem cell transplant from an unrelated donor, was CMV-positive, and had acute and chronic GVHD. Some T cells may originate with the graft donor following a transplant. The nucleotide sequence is TGTGCCAGCAGCCCAAATCCGGGTGAGCAGTTCTTC. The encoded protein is CASSPNPGEQFF. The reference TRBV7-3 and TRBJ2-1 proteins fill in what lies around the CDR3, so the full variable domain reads GAGVSQTPSNKVTEKGKYVELRCDPISGHTALYWYRQSLGQGPEFLIYFQGTGAADDSGLPNDRFFAVRPEGSVSTLKIQRTERGDSAVYLCASSPNPGEQFFGPGTRLTVL.